A single sample gave rise to the 4 T cell receptor beta chains below, sequenced in a study of regulatory T cells in long-lasting Graves disease. Time point described: newly diagnosed GD, antithyroid drugs for less than 3 months. RNA extracted from PBMCs served as the sequencing template. HTBI primers from iRepertoire and Arm-PCR of CDR3 regions yielded the TCR beta libraries. One entry per CDR3 protein, called by TCRdb with MiXCR from the multiplex PCR reads. The data hold about 420,000 distinct CDR3 sequences, with roughly 15% observed a single time. The sample was also reused in another study, on T cells in Graves' hyperthyroidism and ophthalmopathy.

The sequencing used peripheral blood mononuclear cells (PBMCs), collected at new diagnosis, from a patient treated with antithyroid drugs. The receptor source for this set is a woman under 30 with Graves disease.

The gene calls are TRBV20-1 and TRBJ2-3; 7 bases match TRBD2. Germline values: CDR1 DFQATT, CDR2 SNEGSKA (reference sequence). The CDR3 consists of 13 residues. The V and J ends lost 7 bases and 5 bases, in that order; junction bases with no gene match: 9. DNA for the CDR3: TGCAGTGTCGGACGGGAGGAGATAGATACGCAGTATTTT. Translating it yields CSVGREEIDTQYF.

This clonotype was detected many times. This rearrangement joins TRBV7-2 to TRBJ1-1; the D gene is possibly TRBD1 (5 bases). Germline CDR1 reads SGHTA; CDR2 reads FQGNSA. The CDR3 has 14 amino acids. V was pared by 8 bases and J by 3 bases, with 16 bases between. CDR3 bases: TGTGCCAGCGGGGGGACCCCTGGGTACACTGAAGCTTTCTTT. Translation gives CASGGTPGYTEAFF. Full variable domain (missing parts from reference TRBV7-2 and TRBJ1-1): GAGVSQSPSNKVTEKGKDVELRCDPISGHTALYWYRQSLGQGLEFLIYFQGNSAPDKSGLPSDRFSAERTGGSVSTLTIQRTQQEDSAVYLCASGGTPGYTEAFFGQGTRLTVV.

This clonotype appeared a few times. An end of the junction differs from the germline gene, which may be a read error. This chain links TRBV7-7 with TRBJ2-7, with 11 bases fitting TRBD2. The length of the CDR3 is 15 residues. Germline CDR1 is SSHAT and CDR2 is FNYEAQ (reference sequence). The CDR3 reads CASSPGLAERYEQYF. The CDR3 DNA reads TGTGCTAGCAGCCCGGGACTAGCGGAACGCTACGAGCAGTACTTC.

The chain carries TRBV5-1 and TRBJ2-7; no clear D gene. The germline V gene encodes CDR1 SGHRS and CDR2 YFSETQ. The CDR3 sequence is 14 residues long. V lost 0 bases and J lost 2, with 9 bases in between. CDR3 in amino acids: CASSLAGDTYEQYF. CDR3 coding DNA: TGCGCCAGCAGCTTGGCTGGGGATACCTACGAGCAGTACTTC.